The T cell receptor beta chain described here comes from a study of cytomegalovirus exposure and HLA in healthy donors. Study-wide points: The study recorded 160 or so TCR beta chains that were cytomegalovirus-associated.

Regarding this clone: Its specificity is unknown.

The table came from immunoSEQ multiplex PCR; TCRdb's copy has only in-frame clones and leaves some out. The sample yields tens of thousands of clones, around 82% seen once. The donors were part of the roughly 130-subject validation cohort, which stood apart from the roughly 670-subject first cohort. Material for sequencing was PBMCs. The sequence derives from a woman aged 18-29 years in good health and CMV-seropositive.

The CDR3 region is CASSRTSGIISYNEQFF. In nucleotides, the CDR3 is TGTGCCAGCAGCCGTACTAGCGGGATAATCTCCTACAATGAGCAGTTCTTC. This sequence joins TRBV7-2 and TRBJ2-1; 10 bases line up with TRBD2. The V gene end was trimmed by 5 bases and the J gene end by 0 bases; junction bases not matched to a gene: 7. The CDR3 consists of 17 residues. CDR1 and CDR2 from the germline V gene are SGHTA and FQGNSA.